A single sample is the source of the 5 T cell receptor beta chains below, sequenced in a study of T cells in Graves' hyperthyroidism and ophthalmopathy (dated by TCRdb to the late 2010s). Receptors were amplified or captured by multiplex PCR. The sequencing machine was an Illumina HiSeq 2000. The TCR beta CDR3 regions were amplified from RNA transcripts. The first round of RT-PCR for the TCR CDR3 was performed with the HTBI primer set and the Qiagen OneStep RT-PCR kit. The public reads were quality trimmed at Q25 with fastp and then assembled into clones with MiXCR by TCRdb, keeping productive beta chains. CDR3 protein duplicates are merged, each entry listing the most common genes and DNA. The sample profile shows 300,000 to 450,000 distinct CDR3 sequences; about 15% of them were found once. The top ten clones comprise 11% of the sample. The sample taken for sequencing was blood. The origin of the receptors is a woman in her fifties or sixties with Graves' hyperthyroidism.

This clonotype was picked up many times. The CDR3 DNA reads TGTGCCAGCACCGCAGGGGACACTAATGAAAAACTGTTTTTT. Translated, it gives CASTAGDTNEKLFF. The V and J genes are TRBV6-1 and TRBJ1-4; maybe TRBD1 (6 bases). The CDR3 has 14 residues. With 7 bases removed from V and 2 bases from J, the gap between germline ends came to 11 bases. CDR1 is MNHNS, CDR2 SASEGT, per germline.

This clonotype was detected only a few times. The V gene is TRBV11-2, the J gene TRBJ2-7, with D perhaps being TRBD1 or TRBD2 (6 bases each). Germline V gene lookup returns CDR1 SGHAT and CDR2 FQNNGV. This CDR3 spans 12 amino acids. V gave up 6 bases and J gave up 6 bases, with 12 bases separating them. CDR3 in DNA: TGTGCCAGCAGTTCCAGGGGAGGCGAGCAGTACTTC. As protein: CASSSRGGEQYF.

This clonotype was observed a few times. This chain uses TRBV19 with TRBJ1-6; 7 bases map to TRBD1. Germline V gene data show CDR1 as LNHDA and CDR2 as SQIVND (reference sequence). V dropped 8 bases and J dropped 7; count of bases not matched to a gene: 5. The CDR3 has 13 amino acids. Here the CDR3 reads CASHRGQNSPLHF. The CDR3 DNA reads TGTGCCAGTCACAGGGGCCAGAATTCACCCCTCCACTTT.

The J gene is TRBJ2-7, the V gene TRBV7-2; no definite D call. Germline loops: CDR1 SGHTA, CDR2 FQGNSA. This CDR3 has 15 amino acids. Deletions cut 6 bases from V and 4 bases from J, with 19 bases between. The CDR3 DNA reads as TGTGCCAGCAGTCAGCGATCGGATGAACCATACGAGCAGTACTTC. Residues: CASSQRSDEPYEQYF.

This clonotype was recorded many times. V gene TRBV18 combines with J gene TRBJ1-1, with TRBD1 as a possible D gene (6 bases). This CDR3 is 14 amino acids long. Germline values: CDR1 KGHSH, CDR2 LQKENI. Deletions cut 2 bases from V and 2 bases from J, with 9 bases between. The chain's CDR3 is CASSPRTANTEAFF. In DNA form, the CDR3 reads TGTGCCAGCTCACCAAGGACAGCTAACACTGAAGCTTTCTTT.